This TCR beta chain was captured by sequencing in a study of blood T cell repertoires in COVID-19. On the study more broadly: Sources were T cells, B-cell-depleted T cells, or PBMCs; the material itself was cDNA or gDNA.

Sequencing used immunoSEQ multiplex PCR; TCRdb keeps in-frame clones, though not all of them. The sample holds around 280,000 clones, approximately 83% seen once. Sequencing was done on a sample of peripheral blood. The receptor was isolated from a woman in her 30s who had recovered from COVID-19.

CDR3 sequence (DNA): TGTGCCAGCAGCTTGGCTCGGGACAGGCTCCAAGAGACCCAGTACTTC. It translates to CASSLARDRLQETQYF. The gene calls are TRBV5-4 and TRBJ2-5, with 8 bases matching TRBD1. The length of the CDR3 is 16 residues. The V segment lost 0 bases and the J segment 1 base; nucleotides outside the gene matches: 5. Germline V gene data show CDR1 as SGHNT and CDR2 as YYREEE (reference sequence). Full variable domain (missing parts from reference TRBV5-4 and TRBJ2-5): ETGVTQSPTHLIKTRGQQVTLRCSSQSGHNTVSWYQQALGQGPQFIFQYYREEENGRGNFPPRFSGLQFPNYSSELNVNALELDDSALYLCASSLARDRLQETQYFGPGTRLLVL.